This T cell receptor beta chain was found in a study of siplizumab effects on memory and regulatory T cells. Points on this clone: Antigen: not known.

Points from the study as a whole: Proliferating Tregs taken from siplizumab cultures were not shown to have a confirmed suppressive function. Memory T cells appeared less diverse than naive cells, which seemed to contribute substantially to alloresponse.

Libraries were prepared by immunoSEQ multiplex PCR; TCRdb keeps only in-frame clonotypes and omits some of them. In the table there are about 56,000 clones, 95% to 98% of which are singletons. Germline V gene lookup returns CDR1 MNHEY and CDR2 SMNVEV (reference sequence). Trimming shortened V by 6 bases and J by 4 bases, and 16 bases separated the two germline ends. The CDR3 has 16 amino acids. The TCR comes from a human donor in good health. The sample was naive CD8+ T cells sorted from blood. The chain combines TRBV27 with TRBJ2-6, with a tentative D call TRBD1 (6 bases). The CDR3 loop is CASRADTGSGANVLTF. In DNA, the CDR3 is TGTGCCAGCAGGGCCGATACAGGGTCCGGGGCCAACGTCCTGACTTTC.